Following are 30 T cell receptor beta chains from one sample sequenced in a study of blood T cells in healthy people across ages. Through a sample-barcoded 5' primer and a J-beta primer mix, a second PCR was run for about 6 to 11 cycles. MiXCR was run by TCRdb on the 5' RACE reads, yielding one entry per CDR3 protein. The table lists 550,000 to 750,000 distinct CDR3 sequences, around 20% of them singletons, with 3.6% in the top ten. Sequencing was done on a sample of blood. All receptors derive from a man between 65 and 85 years old in good health.

This clonotype has a single count. The genes are TRBV5-1 and TRBJ1-1, with D perhaps TRBD1 (6 bases). Germline V CDR1 and CDR2: SGHRS, YFSETQ. This CDR3 has 15 residues. The germline V and J ends were trimmed by 4 bases and 1 base, with 14 bases remaining between them. This CDR3 reads CASSPRDRRNTEAFF. As DNA, the CDR3 is TGCGCCAGCAGCCCCCGAGACAGGCGGAACACTGAAGCTTTCTTT.

This clonotype was detected ten times or more. This rearrangement joins TRBV10-3 to TRBJ2-1; D ambiguous. The CDR3 consists of 13 residues. CDR1 is ENHRY and CDR2 is SYGVKD in the germline V gene. V lost 11 bases and J 0 bases, leaving 11 bases between the germline ends. Here the CDR3 reads CAASTYSYNEQFF. The CDR3 DNA reads TGTGCCGCCTCAACTTACTCCTACAATGAGCAGTTCTTC.

This clonotype was seen many times. The chain is built from TRBV7-6 and TRBJ2-7; no firm D call. The CDR3 is made up of 14 amino acids. Trimming took 1 base from V and 1 from J, leaving 8 bases between them. Per germline, CDR1 SGHVS and CDR2 FNYEAQ. The CDR3 DNA sequence: TGTGCCAGCAGCTTAGAAGTGCAGTCCTACGAGCAGTACTTC. It translates to CASSLEVQSYEQYF.

The V call is TRBV5-1, the J call TRBJ2-5; D ambiguous. The CDR3 extends over 12 amino acids. V shed 0 bases and J shed 4 bases, with 4 bases lying between them. From germline, CDR1 is SGHRS and CDR2 YFSETQ. CDR3 amino acids: CASSLDIETQYF. CDR3 bases: TGCGCCAGCAGCTTGGATATAGAGACCCAGTACTTC.

The chain recombines TRBV25-1 with TRBJ2-5; D is perhaps TRBD1 (5 bases). The V gene's germline CDR1 is MGHDK and CDR2 SYGVNS. V was pared by 1 base and J by 2 bases, with 8 bases between. The CDR3 length is 14 residues. CDR3 sequence reads: CASSEWTKQETQYF. The CDR3 DNA reads as TGTGCCAGCAGTGAATGGACAAAACAAGAGACCCAGTACTTC.

This clonotype was picked up a small number of times. The V and J genes are TRBV3-1 and TRBJ1-5; 7 nucleotides align to TRBD1. Germline trimming cut 1 base from V and 3 bases from J; bases unmatched to any gene: 3. Germline CDR1 LGHDT, CDR2 YNNKEL (reference sequence). CDR3 length: 15 amino acids. The CDR3 protein is CASSQGQGSNQPQHF. CDR3 DNA sequence: TGTGCCAGCAGCCAAGGACAGGGATCCAATCAGCCCCAGCATTTT.

The chain combines TRBV5-5 with TRBJ2-1; D unclear. From germline, CDR1 is SGHKS and CDR2 YYEKEE (reference sequence). The CDR3 runs 15 residues. The V and J ends lost 6 bases and 8 bases respectively, with 21 bases between them. DNA for the CDR3: TGTGCCAGCAACCGCCTAGGGATCCGGACGGATGAGCAGTTCTTC. Translation: CASNRLGIRTDEQFF.

V usage is TRBV7-8 and J usage is TRBJ1-4; D is unclear. Germline loops: CDR1 SGHVS, CDR2 FQNEAQ. Trimming stripped 4 bases from V and 0 bases from J, with 12 bases between. The CDR3 has 16 amino acids. The CDR3 bases are TGTGCCAGCAGCTCACGTGAAGGGACAACTAATGAAAAACTGTTTTTT. Translated: CASSSREGTTNEKLFF.

This clonotype was detected a few times. V and J are TRBV2 and TRBJ1-1; D is possibly TRBD1 (5 bases). This CDR3 contains 14 residues. V gave up 1 base and J gave up 4 bases, with 10 bases separating them. Per germline, CDR1 SNHLY and CDR2 FYNNEI. The CDR3 loop reads CASSEEGRATEAFF. The CDR3 DNA reads as TGTGCCAGCAGTGAAGAAGGCAGGGCCACTGAAGCTTTCTTT.

The J gene is TRBJ2-7, the V gene TRBV6-5; TRBD1 matches 8 bases. The germline CDR1 and CDR2 sequences are MNHEY and SVGAGI. V lost 2 bases and J lost 2; bases outside the gene matches: 5. There are 15 residues in the CDR3. CDR3 sequence: CASSYGSGGAYEQYF. The CDR3 nucleotides read TGTGCCAGCAGTTACGGGTCAGGGGGCGCCTACGAGCAGTACTTC.

The sample holds many counts of this clonotype. The rearrangement links TRBV5-4 to TRBJ2-4, with a weak D call TRBD2 (7 bases). V shed 4 bases and J shed 4 bases, with 21 bases lying between them. The germline V gene has CDR1 SGHNT and CDR2 YYREEE (reference sequence). CDR3 size: 17 residues. CDR3 sequence: CASSPVAGRGSKNIQYF. The CDR3 DNA reads as TGTGCCAGCAGCCCCGTGGCAGGGAGGGGGTCAAAAAACATTCAGTACTTC. The full variable domain, rest sourced from reference TRBV5-4 and TRBJ2-4, is ETGVTQSPTHLIKTRGQQVTLRCSSQSGHNTVSWYQQALGQGPQFIFQYYREEENGRGNFPPRFSGLQFPNYSSELNVNALELDDSALYLCASSPVAGRGSKNIQYFGAGTRLSVL.

The rearrangement uses TRBV7-2 and TRBJ2-5; D is perhaps TRBD2 (6 bases). With 1 base removed from V and 5 bases from J, the gap between germline ends came to 14 bases. This CDR3 spans 15 amino acids. Germline-derived CDR1 and CDR2 are SGHTA and FQGNSA. The CDR3 DNA is TGTGCCAGCAGCTTAGACGCGGGATCTGGTGAGACCCAGTACTTC. Protein sequence: CASSLDAGSGETQYF.

The gene calls are TRBV6-2 or TRBV6-3 and TRBJ2-5; TRBD1 might be the D (5 bases). Per the germline V gene, CDR1 is MNHEY and CDR2 is SVGEGT. Trimming removed 5 bases at V and 7 bases at J, with 26 bases between. This CDR3 comprises 17 residues. The CDR3, as DNA: TGTGCCAGCAGTAAACCCGGACAAGGGTCCATCGGTGGGACCCAGTACTTC. It codes for CASSKPGQGSIGGTQYF.

To note about this clonotype: One end of the junction varies from germline; a read error may be responsible. This chain connects TRBV20-1 to TRBJ2-3, with 7 bases matching TRBD2. CDR3 length: 14 residues. Germline assignment: CDR1 DFQATT and CDR2 SNEGSKA (reference sequence). This CDR3 reads CSARLWEGGDTQYF. Written as DNA, the CDR3 is TGCAGTGCTAGATTATGGGAGGGTGGAGATACACAGTATTTT.

This clonotype was seen more than once but under ten times. The chain uses TRBV9 and TRBJ2-1; TRBD1 might be the D (5 bases). The CDR3 totals 16 residues. CDR1 is SGDLS, CDR2 YYNGEE, per germline. V lost 1 base and J lost 0, with 11 bases in between. In DNA, the CDR3 is TGTGCCAGCAGCGTAAGAGATCAGGGCTCCTACAATGAGCAGTTCTTC. Residues: CASSVRDQGSYNEQFF.

Ten or more counts support this clonotype. The chain recombines TRBV20-1 with TRBJ1-3, with D possibly being TRBD1 (5 bases). The CDR3 totals 18 residues. Germline V gene data show CDR1 as DFQATT and CDR2 as SNEGSKA (reference sequence). The V gene lost 0 bases and the J gene lost 0 bases, with 18 bases spanning the gap. CDR3 sequence reads: CSARDLAGNGISGNTIYF. CDR3 in DNA: TGCAGTGCTAGAGATCTGGCAGGGAACGGGATCTCTGGAAACACCATATATTTT.

The sample holds a few counts of this clonotype. The chain employs TRBV14 and TRBJ2-3; D remains unclear. This CDR3 spans 13 amino acids. The germline CDR1 and CDR2 sequences are SGHDN and FVKESK. V was trimmed by 3 bases and J by 3 bases, leaving 7 bases between them. As DNA, the CDR3 is TGTGCCAGCAGCCAGGTTCGGACAGATACGCAGTATTTT. It yields the protein CASSQVRTDTQYF.

This clonotype was counted a few times. The rearrangement uses TRBV18 and TRBJ1-2; TRBD1 matches 7 bases. CDR3 size: 15 residues. Germline trimming cut 4 bases from V and 0 bases from J; bases unmatched to any gene: 5. The germline gives CDR1 KGHSH, CDR2 LQKENI. The CDR3 is CASSRQGGSNYGYTF. CDR3 DNA sequence: TGTGCCAGCTCACGCCAGGGGGGCTCTAACTATGGCTACACCTTC.

This clonotype was recorded a few times. J is TRBJ2-5 and V is TRBV7-9, with D perhaps assigned TRBD1 or TRBD2 (6 bases each). The V end lost 6 bases, the J end lost 4 bases, and 12 bases lay between the germline ends. Germline V lookup: CDR1 SEHNR, CDR2 FQNEAQ (reference sequence). The CDR3 contains 13 residues. CDR3 nucleotides: TGTGCCAGCAGTAAAGGGGGACTAGAGACCCAGTACTTC. Encoded protein: CASSKGGLETQYF. The whole variable domain, filled in from reference TRBV7-9 and TRBJ2-5, reads DTGVSQNPRHKITKRGQNVTFRCDPISEHNRLYWYRQTLGQGPEFLTYFQNEAQLEKSRLLSDRFSAERPKGSFSTLEIQRTEQGDSAMYLCASSKGGLETQYFGPGTRLLVL.

This clonotype was detected only a few times. The V call is TRBV21-1, the J call TRBJ2-7. TRBV21-1 is termed a pseudogene. CDR3 length equals 16 residues. The CDR3 bases are TGTGCCAGCAGCAAAGTTGGCGACCGTTTTTGCTACGAGCAGTACTTC. Translated: CASSKVGDRFCYEQYF.

The genes are TRBV10-3 and TRBJ1-4, with D maybe TRBD1 (5 bases). Looked up from germline, CDR1 is ENHRY and CDR2 is SYGVKD. Trimming shortened V by 6 bases and J by 0 bases, and 5 bases separated the two germline ends. The length of the CDR3 is 13 residues. The CDR3 DNA follows: TGTGCCATCAGGGGGGCAACTAATGAAAAACTGTTTTTT. It encodes CAIRGATNEKLFF.

This clonotype was seen a handful of times. J is TRBJ1-3 and V is TRBV15; perhaps TRBD1 as D (5 bases). Trimming shortened V by 0 bases and J by 2 bases, and 8 bases separated the two germline ends. Germline-derived CDR1 and CDR2 are LNHNV and YYDKDF (reference sequence). The CDR3 loop spans 15 amino acids. CDR3 DNA: TGTGCCACCAGCAGAGATACGGGGGCTGGAAACACCATATATTTT. Its protein product is CATSRDTGAGNTIYF.

This clonotype has only a few counts. V gene TRBV3-1 combines with J gene TRBJ2-1, with 8 bases fitting TRBD1. CDR3 length: 17 amino acids. V was pared by 4 bases and J by 5 bases, with 13 bases of the junction left unmatched. Germline CDR1 LGHDT, CDR2 YNNKEL (reference sequence). The CDR3 sequence is CASSRLAGMTGDNEQFF. The CDR3 region has the DNA TGTGCCAGCAGCCGCTTAGCCGGGATGACAGGGGACAATGAGCAGTTCTTC.

This clonotype was counted only a few times. The genes are TRBV4-1 and TRBJ2-5, with TRBD2 matching over 13 bases. The ends lost 1 base at V and 4 bases at J; junction bases unmatched: 6. Germline CDR1 is MGHRA and CDR2 is YSYEKL. The CDR3 length is 17 residues. The CDR3 loop is CASSQGTSGREGETQYF. The CDR3 nucleotides read TGCGCCAGCAGCCAAGGAACTAGCGGGAGGGAAGGAGAGACCCAGTACTTC.

This clonotype was detected a few times. The chain links TRBV5-3 to TRBJ2-1; D might be TRBD2 (6 bases). TRBV5-3 is an ORF, and what it does is uncertain. CDR3 length equals 14 residues. With 5 bases removed from V and 6 bases from J, the gap between germline ends came to 15 bases. Here the CDR3 reads CARRPPGVSNEQFF. The CDR3 nucleotides read TGTGCCAGAAGGCCGCCGGGGGTAAGCAATGAGCAGTTCTTC.

This clonotype was detected a few times. The chain uses TRBV10-3 and TRBJ2-5, with D tentatively TRBD1 (6 bases). Trimming took off 2 bases at V and 1 base at J, with 8 bases between the two ends. Germline V gene lookup returns CDR1 ENHRY and CDR2 SYGVKD. CDR3 length: 14 residues. For the CDR3, the DNA is TGTGCCATCAGTGAGGGGGGCGGCCAAGAGACCCAGTACTTC. It encodes CAISEGGGQETQYF.

A few counts support this clonotype. The rearrangement joins TRBV10-3 to TRBJ2-5, with TRBD2 matching over 7 bases. The better agreement between TRBJ2-7 and the DNA end casts doubt on the J call. This CDR3 is built from 13 residues. Germline CDR1 ENHRY, CDR2 SYGVKD. The CDR3 loop is CAISEGRVHEQYF. The CDR3 DNA reads TGTGCCATCAGTGAGGGGAGGGTCCACGAGCAGTACTTC.

The J gene is TRBJ2-1, the V gene TRBV12-3 or TRBV12-4; 11 positions agree with TRBD2. Trimming cost V 5 bases and J 7 bases; bases outside gene matches: 7. This CDR3 is built from 15 residues. DNA for the CDR3: TGTGCCAGCAGTCGTAGCGGGGGGGCAGATAATGAGCAGTTCTTC. The encoded protein is CASSRSGGADNEQFF.

The CDR3 sequence: CASSLGAGAKNIQYF. The CDR3 DNA reads as TGCGCCAGCAGCTTGGGGGCGGGAGCCAAAAACATTCAGTACTTC. The chain couples TRBV5-1 to TRBJ2-4; a possible D gene is TRBD2 (5 bases). This CDR3 contains 15 residues. CDR1 and CDR2 (germline): SGHRS, YFSETQ. The V end was cut by 0 bases, the J end by 0 bases, with 7 bases between.

The genes are TRBV5-1 and TRBJ1-4; no firm D call. V gave up 6 bases and J gave up 3 bases, with 12 bases separating them. This CDR3 comprises 14 residues. Looked up from germline, CDR1 is SGHRS and CDR2 is YFSETQ. The DNA for the CDR3 is TGCGCCAGCACGCCGGGAACAGCTAATGAAAAACTGTTTTTT. This sequence encodes CASTPGTANEKLFF. Using reference TRBV5-1 and TRBJ1-4 for the parts outside the CDR3, the full variable domain is KAGVTQTPRYLIKTRGQQVTLSCSPISGHRSVSWYQQTPGQGLQFLFEYFSETQRNKGNFPGRFSGRQFSNSRSEMNVSTLELGDSALYLCASTPGTANEKLFFGSGTQLSVL.